This TCR beta chain came from a study of PD-1 blockade in classical Hodgkin lymphoma. The assay was immunoSEQ multiplex PCR, and TCRdb's table has in-frame clones only and misses some. Of tens of thousands of clones in the sample, roughly 89% were seen once. The germline gives CDR1 SGHTS, CDR2 YDEGEE. The CDR3 loop spans 14 amino acids. V shed 1 base and J 5 bases; nucleotides not matched to a gene: 4. The sample holds a few counts of this clone. Its target is unknown. Notes on the study in general: Exclusion was the outcome for patients who began nivolumab under 1 year after ASCT. By C4D1, diversity of CD4+ TCRs had risen significantly, whereas that of CD8+ TCRs had not. Newly diagnosed patients reportedly trailed healthy donors in baseline TCR diversity.

Every single patient, without exception, relapsed after autologous stem cell transplantation, and brentuximab vedotin exposure varied. The study recorded best responses of complete response, partial response or progressive disease. Specimen: peripheral blood mononuclear cells (PBMCs), collected at baseline. This chain uses TRBV5-8 with TRBJ2-3; 7 bases map to TRBD2. The sequence derives from a human donor with classical Hodgkin lymphoma. CDR3 in amino acids: CASSLSGTGDTQYF. The CDR3 DNA sequence: TGTGCCAGCAGCTTGAGCGGGACGGGAGATACGCAGTATTTT.